This record concerns one T cell receptor beta chain sequence. Its antigen is not known. Germline lookup yields CDR1 LGHDT and CDR2 YNNKEL (reference sequence). Losses at the gene ends were 1 base for V and 8 bases for J; bases not matched to a gene: 5. This CDR3 has 15 amino acids. This specimen comes from a study of T cell responses to AZD1222 COVID-19 vaccine. Produced via immunoSEQ multiplex PCR; TCRdb's table is partial and in-frame only. The sample comprises roughly 120,000 clones, about 88% of which are singletons, and 1.6% rests with the top ten. Whole-study findings and limits: Regions 160-218 and 743-854 dominated among vaccine-associated CD4 TCRs spanning spike.

This receptor was obtained from an adult in good health. This chain uses TRBV3-1 (or the pseudogene TRBV3-2) with TRBJ1-4, with 9 bases aligning to TRBD1. The sequenced sample was peripheral blood, obtained on day 0 of AZD1222 vaccination. CDR3 protein: CASSQGTGVGEKLFF. The CDR3 DNA reads as TGTGCCAGCAGCCAAGGGACAGGGGTGGGAGAAAAACTGTTTTTT.